The T cell receptor beta chain under discussion was sequenced for a study of cytomegalovirus exposure and HLA in healthy donors. General study results and limits: The listing of 150 or so TCR beta chains classed them as cytomegalovirus-associated. Reports indicated that the classifier achieved high specificity and sensitivity in diagnosing cytomegalovirus status.

As for this clone: What it binds is not known.

60 Vbeta and 13 Jbeta primers were used in PCR. Data came from immunoSEQ multiplex PCR; TCRdb stores just in-frame clones and leaves some out. The data show 100,000 to 150,000 clones, about two thirds seen once. The CDR3 runs to 14 residues. Germline-derived CDR1 and CDR2 are SGHVS and FNYEAQ. Between the trimmed V and J ends, which lost 0 bases and 2 bases, there was a span of 7 bases. Sequencing was carried out using PBMCs. This sequence joins TRBV7-6 and TRBJ1-1, with TRBD1 as a possible D gene (5 bases). This receptor was taken from a man aged 25-40 years in good health and CMV-seronegative. For the CDR3, the DNA is TGTGCCAGCAGCTTAGCGCAGGGTAACACTGAAGCTTTCTTT. Residues: CASSLAQGNTEAFF.